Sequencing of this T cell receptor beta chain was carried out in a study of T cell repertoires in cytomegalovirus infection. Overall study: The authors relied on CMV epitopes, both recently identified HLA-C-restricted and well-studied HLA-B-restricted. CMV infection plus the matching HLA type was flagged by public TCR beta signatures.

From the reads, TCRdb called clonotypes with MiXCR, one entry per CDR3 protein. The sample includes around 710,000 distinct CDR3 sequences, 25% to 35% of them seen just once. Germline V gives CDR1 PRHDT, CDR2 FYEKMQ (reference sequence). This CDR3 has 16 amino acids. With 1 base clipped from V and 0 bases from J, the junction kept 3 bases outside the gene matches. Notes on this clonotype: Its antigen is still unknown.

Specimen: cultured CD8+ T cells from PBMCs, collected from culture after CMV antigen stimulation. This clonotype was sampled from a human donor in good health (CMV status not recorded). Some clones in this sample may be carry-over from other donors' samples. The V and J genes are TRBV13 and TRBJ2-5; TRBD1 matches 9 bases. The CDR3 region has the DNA TGTGCCAGCAGCTTAGAAGGACAGGGGTACCAAGAGACCCAGTACTTC. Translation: CASSLEGQGYQETQYF.